This T cell receptor (beta chain) was observed in a study of blood T cells in healthy people across ages. Per individual sample, total RNA of at least 5.5 micrograms was extracted. CDR3 size: 16 residues. Trimming removed 3 bases at V and 3 bases at J, with 18 bases between. Per the germline V gene, CDR1 is KGHSH and CDR2 is LQKENI. A sample-barcoded 5' primer and a J-beta primer mix were used in a second PCR of roughly 7 to 11 cycles. MiXCR was run by TCRdb on the 5' RACE reads, yielding one entry per CDR3 protein. The sample gives approximately 730,000 distinct CDR3 sequences, roughly 50% of which show up once; approximately 40% is in the top ten.

This receptor was taken from a man older than 75 in good health. The genes are TRBV18 and TRBJ2-7; a weak D match, TRBD1 (6 bases). Input material: blood. CDR3 DNA: TGTGCCAGCTCACCCCCGGCCCAAGGGACATACTACGAGCAGTACTTC. It codes for CASSPPAQGTYYEQYF.